This record looks at one T cell receptor beta chain sequence and its context. Its antigen remains unknown. This record belongs to a study of CD8+ T cells in alopecia areata. Findings and caveats of the study: Scalp clonality and expanded CD8+ clones among the top 100 were significantly decreased by tofacitinib.

Treatment meaning: oral pan-JAK inhibitor, 5-10 mg twice daily. The V gene lost 1 base and the J gene lost 4 bases, with 4 bases spanning the gap. The length of the CDR3 is 12 residues. Germline lookup yields CDR1 SGHRS and CDR2 YFSETQ. The sequencing template was cDNA reverse transcribed from extracted RNA. Only in-frame clones appear in the TCRdb table, and some are missing; sequencing was by immunoSEQ multiplex PCR. The sample holds 180,000 or so clones, 51% seen once. The sample here was CD8+ T cells sorted from blood, taken around week 54, from a patient treated with tofacitinib. The receptor's source is a human donor with alopecia areata. The gene calls are TRBV5-1 and TRBJ2-3; D gene ambiguous. CDR3 in DNA: TGCGCCAGCAGCTTGAGGGCAGATACGCAGTATTTT. Translated: CASSLRADTQYF.